This T cell receptor (beta chain) comes out of a study of CD8 T cells in ankylosing spondylitis. Study-wide results and caveats: Researchers report that disease-linked clones proved CD8+ and relatively rare in peripheral blood. Several highly homologous variants made up a TCR beta motif, and this motif appeared characteristic of ankylosing spondylitis blood. Reported data indicate significant enrichment of disease-linked clones within matched ankylosing spondylitis synovial fluid.

Concerning this clonotype itself: The antigen remains undetermined.

Each TCR beta library was made by quantitative 5'-RACE that incorporated molecular barcodes. In TCRdb, the 5' RACE reads were re-called with MiXCR into one record per CDR3 protein. The table lists about 540,000 distinct CDR3 sequences, 10% to 15% of them singletons. The CDR3 extends over 15 amino acids. Looked up from germline, CDR1 is DFQATT and CDR2 is SNEGSKA (reference sequence). The V and J ends lost 5 bases and 4 bases, in that order; junction bases with no gene match: 7. This chain connects TRBV20-1 to TRBJ2-7, with TRBD2 matching 14 bases. The receptor's source is a male donor with ankylosing spondylitis. The sample consisted of blood, either unsorted or a sorted T cell fraction (not recorded which). CDR3 nucleotide sequence: TGCAGTGCTTCACCGGGACTAGCGGGAGTGTACGAGCAGTACGTC. Encoded protein: CSASPGLAGVYEQYV.